This TCR beta chain appears in the sequencing data of a study of PD-1 blockade in classical Hodgkin lymphoma. Overall study results and limits: Individuals initiating nivolumab under 1 year after ASCT were excluded.

As for this clone: Its specificity is not known.

The CDR3 consists of 16 residues. Germline CDR1 reads SGHDT; CDR2 reads YYEEEE. V was shortened by 0 bases and J by 2 bases, with 14 bases between the two germline ends. Assay: immunoSEQ multiplex PCR; the TCRdb copy retains only in-frame clones and omits some. The sample has tens of thousands of clones, about two thirds seen once. Patients all relapsed after autologous stem cell transplantation, and there was variation in brentuximab vedotin exposure. The sequences come from peripheral blood mononuclear cells (PBMCs), collected before the second cycle of nivolumab. This chain links TRBV5-6 with TRBJ2-5; a possible D gene is TRBD1 (6 bases). The clonotype comes from a human donor with classical Hodgkin lymphoma. Here the CDR3 DNA reads TGTGCCAGCAGCTTGGCGACAGGATGGGTTCAAGAGACCCAGTACTTC. Its translation is CASSLATGWVQETQYF.